Below, 4 T cell receptor beta chains from the same sample are listed, as sequenced in a study of blood T cell repertoires in COVID-19. Here immunoSEQ multiplex PCR was the method, and the copy in TCRdb shows in-frame clones only, minus some. This sample has roughly 70,000 clones; about nine tenths occur once, and the top ten carry 25% to 35%. Sequencing used peripheral blood. The source is an elderly woman with active or convalescent COVID-19.

This sequence joins TRBV20-1 and TRBJ1-1, with 8 bases identical to TRBD1. This CDR3 is 15 amino acids long. CDR1 is DFQATT, CDR2 SNEGSKA, per germline (reference sequence). The J segment lost 2 bases and the V segment lost 3 bases, leaving 8 bases of the junction unmatched. In DNA, the CDR3 is TGCAGTGCTAGTCTACAGGGGGGCGTAAACACTGAAGCTTTCTTT. Its protein is CSASLQGGVNTEAFF.

The rearrangement uses TRBV3-1 (or the pseudogene TRBV3-2) and TRBJ2-1, with D possibly being TRBD1 (5 bases). V gave up 4 bases and J gave up 6 bases, with 13 bases separating them. The V gene's germline CDR1 is LGHDT and CDR2 YNNKEL (reference sequence). The CDR3 extends over 14 amino acids. The DNA for the CDR3 is TGTGCCAGCAGCCCAGCCAGGGTGCGCAATGAGCAGTTCTTC. Translated, it gives CASSPARVRNEQFF.

This sequence joins TRBV27 and TRBJ1-2; a weak D match, TRBD1 (5 bases). The CDR3 covers 14 residues. Trimming took 7 bases from V and 4 from J, leaving 16 bases between them. CDR1 MNHEY and CDR2 SMNVEV come from the germline V gene (reference sequence). CDR3 DNA sequence: TGTGCCAGCAAGGGGATGCAGTATAGCTATGGCTACACCTTC. The encoded protein is CASKGMQYSYGYTF.

The chain recombines TRBV11-3 with TRBJ1-1; 10 bases match TRBD1. Germline V gene sequence: CDR1 SGHNT, CDR2 YENEEA. The CDR3 sequence is 17 residues long. With V trimmed by 4 bases and J by 4 bases, 12 bases remained unmatched. DNA for the CDR3: TGTGCCAGCAGCTCGGGACAGGGGCTACGGGGCGGCACTGAAGCTTTCTTT. Translating it yields CASSSGQGLRGGTEAFF.